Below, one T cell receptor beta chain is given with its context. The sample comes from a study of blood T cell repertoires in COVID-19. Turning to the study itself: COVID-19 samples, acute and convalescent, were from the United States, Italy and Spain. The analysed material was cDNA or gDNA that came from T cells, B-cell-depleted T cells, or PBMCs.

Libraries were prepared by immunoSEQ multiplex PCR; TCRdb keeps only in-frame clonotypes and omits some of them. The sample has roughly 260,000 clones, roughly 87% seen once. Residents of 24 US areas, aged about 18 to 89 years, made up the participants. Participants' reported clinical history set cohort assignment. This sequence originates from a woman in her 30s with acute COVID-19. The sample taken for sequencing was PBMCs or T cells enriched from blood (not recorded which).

The CDR3 DNA sequence: TGTGCCATCAGTGAGTCGGGCAGAAGAAATGAAAAACTGTTTTTT. Its translation: CAISESGRRNEKLFF. The V gene is TRBV10-3, the J gene TRBJ1-4, with D hard to call. From germline, CDR1 is ENHRY and CDR2 SYGVKD. The V end lost 0 bases, the J end lost 5 bases, and 10 bases lay between the germline ends. This CDR3 spans 15 amino acids.